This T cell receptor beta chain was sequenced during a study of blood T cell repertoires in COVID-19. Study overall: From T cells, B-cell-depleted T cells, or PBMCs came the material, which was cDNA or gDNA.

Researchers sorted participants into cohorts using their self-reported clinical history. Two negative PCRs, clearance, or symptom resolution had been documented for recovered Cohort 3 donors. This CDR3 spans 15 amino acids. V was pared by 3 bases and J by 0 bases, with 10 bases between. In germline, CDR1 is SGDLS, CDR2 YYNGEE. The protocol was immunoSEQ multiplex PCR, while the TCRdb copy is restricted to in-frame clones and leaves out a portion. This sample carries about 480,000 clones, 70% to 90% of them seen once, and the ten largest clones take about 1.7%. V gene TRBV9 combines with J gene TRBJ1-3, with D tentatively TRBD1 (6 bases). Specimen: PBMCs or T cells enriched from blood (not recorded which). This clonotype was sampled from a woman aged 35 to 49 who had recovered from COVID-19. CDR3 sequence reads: CASSARQVSGNTIYF. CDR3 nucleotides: TGTGCCAGCAGCGCACGACAGGTCTCTGGAAACACCATATATTTT.